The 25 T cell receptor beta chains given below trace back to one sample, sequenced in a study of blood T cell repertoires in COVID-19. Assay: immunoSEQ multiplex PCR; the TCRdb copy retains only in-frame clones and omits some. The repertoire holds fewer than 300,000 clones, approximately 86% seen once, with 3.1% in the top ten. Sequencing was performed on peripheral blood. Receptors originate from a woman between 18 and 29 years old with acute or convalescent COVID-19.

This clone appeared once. CDR3 residues: CAWRDRAGYTF. CDR3 coding DNA: TGTGCCTGGAGAGACAGGGCGGGCTACACCTTC. V is TRBV30 and J is TRBJ1-2, with 7 nucleotides matching TRBD1. CDR3 length: 11 amino acids. From germline, CDR1 is GTSNPN and CDR2 SVGIG (reference sequence). With V trimmed by 3 bases and J by 8 bases, 3 bases remained unmatched.

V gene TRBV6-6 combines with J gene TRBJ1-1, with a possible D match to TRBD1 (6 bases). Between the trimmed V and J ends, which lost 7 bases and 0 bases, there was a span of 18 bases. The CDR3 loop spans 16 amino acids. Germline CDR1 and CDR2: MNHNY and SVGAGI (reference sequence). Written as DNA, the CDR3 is TGTGCCAGCATTGGGACACACGATCGGATGAACACTGAAGCTTTCTTT. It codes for CASIGTHDRMNTEAFF.

The CDR3 region has the DNA TGTGCCAGCAGTCCCGACAGGTCGAACTATGGCTACACCTTC. Translating it yields CASSPDRSNYGYTF. This chain uses TRBV27 with TRBJ1-2; tentative D call: TRBD1 (6 bases). Between the trimmed V and J ends, which lost 5 bases and 2 bases, there was a span of 12 bases. Germline-derived CDR1 and CDR2 are MNHEY and SMNVEV (reference sequence). The CDR3 consists of 14 residues.

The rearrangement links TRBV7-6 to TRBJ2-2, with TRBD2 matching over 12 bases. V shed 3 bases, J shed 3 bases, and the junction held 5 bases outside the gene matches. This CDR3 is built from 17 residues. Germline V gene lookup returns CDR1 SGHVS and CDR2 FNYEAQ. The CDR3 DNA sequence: TGTGCCAGCAGCTTCTGGGCTAGCGGGAGGGACACCGGGGAGCTGTTTTTT. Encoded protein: CASSFWASGRDTGELFF.

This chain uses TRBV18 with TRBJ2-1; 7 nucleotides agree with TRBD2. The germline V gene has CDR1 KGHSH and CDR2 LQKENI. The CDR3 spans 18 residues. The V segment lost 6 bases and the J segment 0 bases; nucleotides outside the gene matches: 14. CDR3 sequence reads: CASSFAIWAGDSYNEQFF. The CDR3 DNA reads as TGTGCCAGCTCCTTTGCGATATGGGCGGGAGACTCCTACAATGAGCAGTTCTTC.

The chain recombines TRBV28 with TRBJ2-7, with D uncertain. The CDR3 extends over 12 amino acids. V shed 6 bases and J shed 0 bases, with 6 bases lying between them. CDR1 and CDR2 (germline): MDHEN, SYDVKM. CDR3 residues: CASSSGSYEQYF. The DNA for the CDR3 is TGTGCCAGCAGCAGTGGCTCCTACGAGCAGTACTTC.

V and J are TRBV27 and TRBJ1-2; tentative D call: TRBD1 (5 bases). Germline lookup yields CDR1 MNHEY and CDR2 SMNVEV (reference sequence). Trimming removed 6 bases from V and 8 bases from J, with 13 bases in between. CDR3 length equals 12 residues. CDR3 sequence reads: CASSGRPGGYTF. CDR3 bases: TGTGCCAGCAGCGGCAGACCAGGGGGCTACACCTTC.

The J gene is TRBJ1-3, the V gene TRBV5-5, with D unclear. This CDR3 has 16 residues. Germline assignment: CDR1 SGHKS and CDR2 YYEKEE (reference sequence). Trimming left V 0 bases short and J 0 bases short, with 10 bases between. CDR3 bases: TGTGCCAGCAGCTTGGTCGGGGTGATCTCTGGAAACACCATATATTTT. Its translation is CASSLVGVISGNTIYF.

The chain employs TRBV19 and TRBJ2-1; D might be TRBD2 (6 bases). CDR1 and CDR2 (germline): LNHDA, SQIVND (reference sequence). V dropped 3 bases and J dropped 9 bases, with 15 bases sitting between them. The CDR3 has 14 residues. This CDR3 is CASSIVGGKGEQFF. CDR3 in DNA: TGTGCCAGTAGTATCGTCGGCGGGAAGGGTGAGCAGTTCTTC.

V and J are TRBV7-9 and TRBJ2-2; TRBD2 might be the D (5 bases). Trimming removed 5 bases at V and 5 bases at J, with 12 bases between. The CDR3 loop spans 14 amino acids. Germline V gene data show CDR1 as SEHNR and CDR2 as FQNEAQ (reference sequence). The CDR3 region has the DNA TGTGCCAGCAGCCAAACACGGGGAACCGGGGAGCTGTTTTTT. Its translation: CASSQTRGTGELFF.

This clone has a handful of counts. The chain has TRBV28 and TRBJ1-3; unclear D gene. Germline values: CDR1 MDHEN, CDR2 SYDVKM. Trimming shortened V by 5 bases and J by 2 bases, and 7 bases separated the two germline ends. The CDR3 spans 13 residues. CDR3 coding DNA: TGTGCCAGCAGTAGAGGGACTGGAAACACCATATATTTT. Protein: CASSRGTGNTIYF. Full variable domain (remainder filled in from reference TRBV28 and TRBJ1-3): DVKVTQSSRYLVKRTGEKVFLECVQDMDHENMFWYRQDPGLGLRLIYFSYDVKMKEKGDIPEGYSVSREKKERFSLILESASTNQTSMYLCASSRGTGNTIYFGEGSWLTVV.

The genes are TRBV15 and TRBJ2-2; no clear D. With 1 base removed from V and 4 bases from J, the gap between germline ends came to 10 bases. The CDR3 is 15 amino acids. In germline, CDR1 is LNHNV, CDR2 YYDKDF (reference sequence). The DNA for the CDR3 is TGTGCCACCAGCAGAGCCAGGCTACCCACCGGGGAGCTGTTTTTT. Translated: CATSRARLPTGELFF.

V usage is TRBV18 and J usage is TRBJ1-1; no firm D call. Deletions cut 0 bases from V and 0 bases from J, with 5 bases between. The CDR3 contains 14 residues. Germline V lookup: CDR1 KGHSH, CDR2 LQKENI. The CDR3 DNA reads TGTGCCAGCTCACCACCGGGCGTGAACACTGAAGCTTTCTTT. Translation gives CASSPPGVNTEAFF.

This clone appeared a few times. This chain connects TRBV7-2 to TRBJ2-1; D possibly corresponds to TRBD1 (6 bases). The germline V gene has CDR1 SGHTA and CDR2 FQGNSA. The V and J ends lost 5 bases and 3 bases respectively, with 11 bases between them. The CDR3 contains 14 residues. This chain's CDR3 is CASSPQTGYNEQFF. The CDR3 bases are TGTGCCAGCAGCCCCCAGACAGGCTACAATGAGCAGTTCTTC.

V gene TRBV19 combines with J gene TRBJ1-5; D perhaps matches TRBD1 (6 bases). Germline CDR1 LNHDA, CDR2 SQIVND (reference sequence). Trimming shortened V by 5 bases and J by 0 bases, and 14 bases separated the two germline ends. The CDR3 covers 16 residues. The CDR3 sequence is CASSSARGSSNQPQHF. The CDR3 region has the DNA TGTGCCAGTAGTTCTGCTAGGGGGTCTAGCAATCAGCCCCAGCATTTT.

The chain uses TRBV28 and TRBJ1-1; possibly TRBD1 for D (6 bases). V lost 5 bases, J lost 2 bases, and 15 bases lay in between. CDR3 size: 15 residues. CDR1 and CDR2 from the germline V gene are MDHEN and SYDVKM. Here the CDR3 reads CASSDMGQSNTEAFF. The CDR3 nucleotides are TGTGCCAGCAGTGACATGGGACAATCTAACACTGAAGCTTTCTTT.

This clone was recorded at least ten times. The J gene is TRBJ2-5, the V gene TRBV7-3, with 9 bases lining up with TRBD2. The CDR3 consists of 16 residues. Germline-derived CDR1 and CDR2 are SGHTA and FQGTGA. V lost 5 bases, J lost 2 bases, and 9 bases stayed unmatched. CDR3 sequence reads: CASSVQSAGGQETQYF. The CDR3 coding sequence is TGTGCCAGCAGCGTCCAATCAGCGGGAGGACAAGAGACCCAGTACTTC.

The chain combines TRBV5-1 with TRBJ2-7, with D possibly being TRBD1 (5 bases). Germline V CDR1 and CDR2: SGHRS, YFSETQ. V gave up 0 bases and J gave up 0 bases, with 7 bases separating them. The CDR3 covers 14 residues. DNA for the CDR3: TGCGCCAGCAGCTTGGACAGGCCCTCCTACGAGCAGTACTTC. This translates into CASSLDRPSYEQYF.

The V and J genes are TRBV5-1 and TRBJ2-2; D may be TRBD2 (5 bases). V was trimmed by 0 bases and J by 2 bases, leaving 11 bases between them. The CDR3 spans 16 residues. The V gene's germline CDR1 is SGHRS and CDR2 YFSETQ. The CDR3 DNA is TGCGCCAGCAGCTTGGCGGACTCCCTTAACACCGGGGAGCTGTTTTTT. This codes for CASSLADSLNTGELFF. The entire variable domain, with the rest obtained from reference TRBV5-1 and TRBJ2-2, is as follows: KAGVTQTPRYLIKTRGQQVTLSCSPISGHRSVSWYQQTPGQGLQFLFEYFSETQRNKGNFPGRFSGRQFSNSRSEMNVSTLELGDSALYLCASSLADSLNTGELFFGEGSRLTVL.

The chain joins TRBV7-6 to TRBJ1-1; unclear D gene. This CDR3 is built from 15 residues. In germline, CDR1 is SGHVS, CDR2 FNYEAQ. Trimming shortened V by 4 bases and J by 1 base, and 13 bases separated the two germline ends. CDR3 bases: TGTGCCAGCAGCTCACTTACACGGGGGAACACTGAAGCTTTCTTT. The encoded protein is CASSSLTRGNTEAFF.

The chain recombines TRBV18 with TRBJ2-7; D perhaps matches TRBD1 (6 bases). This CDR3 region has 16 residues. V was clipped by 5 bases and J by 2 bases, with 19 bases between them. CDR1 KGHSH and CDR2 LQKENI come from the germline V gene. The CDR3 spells CASSSQGVSPPYEQYF. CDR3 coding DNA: TGTGCCAGCTCATCACAGGGAGTATCCCCACCCTACGAGCAGTACTTC. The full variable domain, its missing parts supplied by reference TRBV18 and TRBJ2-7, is NAGVMQNPRHLVRRRGQEARLRCSPMKGHSHVYWYRQLPEEGLKFMVYLQKENIIDESGMPKERFSAEFPKEGPSILRIQQVVRGDSAAYFCASSSQGVSPPYEQYFGPGTRLTVT.

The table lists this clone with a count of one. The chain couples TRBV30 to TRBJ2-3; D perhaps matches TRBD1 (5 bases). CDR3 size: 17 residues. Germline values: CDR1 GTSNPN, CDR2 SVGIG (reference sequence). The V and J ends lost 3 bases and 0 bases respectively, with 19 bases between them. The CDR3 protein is CAWRGWGRTLSTDTQYF. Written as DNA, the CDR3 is TGTGCCTGGAGGGGATGGGGCAGGACCCTTAGCACAGATACGCAGTATTTT.

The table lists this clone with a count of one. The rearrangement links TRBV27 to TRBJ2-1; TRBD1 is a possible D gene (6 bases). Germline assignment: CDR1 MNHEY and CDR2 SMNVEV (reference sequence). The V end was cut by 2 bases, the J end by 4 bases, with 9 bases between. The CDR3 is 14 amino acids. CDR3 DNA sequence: TGTGCCAGCAGTTTAGCGACAGGATACAATGAGCAGTTCTTC. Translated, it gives CASSLATGYNEQFF.

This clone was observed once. The DNA of the CDR3 is TGTGCCAGTAGTATGGGCCGGAGGGAGAGGGATGAAAAACTGTTTTTT. Protein sequence: CASSMGRRERDEKLFF. This rearrangement joins TRBV19 to TRBJ1-4; D unresolved. Germline values: CDR1 LNHDA, CDR2 SQIVND (reference sequence). This CDR3 contains 16 residues. Trimming took 3 bases from V and 6 from J, leaving 17 bases between them.

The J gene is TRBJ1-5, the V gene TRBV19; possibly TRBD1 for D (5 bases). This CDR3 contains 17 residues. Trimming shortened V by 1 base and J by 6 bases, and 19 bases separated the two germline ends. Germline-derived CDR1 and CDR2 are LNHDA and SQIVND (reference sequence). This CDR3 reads CASSIGLVAGGGQPQHF. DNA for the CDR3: TGTGCCAGTAGTATAGGACTCGTGGCGGGGGGTGGTCAGCCCCAGCATTTT.